A selection of T cell receptor beta chains follows, all from one sample in a study of T cell responses to AZD1222 COVID-19 vaccine. Repertoires were generated with immunoSEQ multiplex PCR, while TCRdb's copy carries only in-frame clones and drops some. The sample yields approximately 180,000 clones, about 86% seen once. The sequences come from peripheral blood, collected on day 0 of AZD1222 vaccination. Receptor source: an adult in good health. CDR3s include the opening cysteine and the closing phenylalanine or tryptophan. Each record gives: J gene, D gene, clone size, V gene, CDR3 DNA, CDR3 protein. A D gene is named only where the DNA matches it firmly. Clone size is stated in some rows and not others, as once, few, many or a class when expanded.

j_call: TRBJ2-2; d_call: -; clone_size: -; v_call: TRBV27; cdr3_nt: TGTGCCAGCACGTCGGGTACCCTCCCCGGGTCCGGGGAGCTGTTTTTT; cdr3_aa: CASTSGTLPGSGELFF
j_call: TRBJ1-2; d_call: -; clone_size: -; v_call: TRBV28; cdr3_nt: TGTGCCAGCAGTTTAGGGCGGGGGGACTATGGCTACACCTTC; cdr3_aa: CASSLGRGDYGYTF
j_call: TRBJ2-5; d_call: -; clone_size: -; v_call: TRBV15; cdr3_nt: TGTGCCACCAGCAGACTGCTGGCGGAACAAGAGACCCAGTACTTC; cdr3_aa: CATSRLLAEQETQYF
j_call: TRBJ1-2; d_call: -; clone_size: few; v_call: TRBV2; cdr3_nt: TGTGCCAGCAGTCCCTCCGGGGGGGGTTTTGGTGGCTACACCTTC; cdr3_aa: CASSPSGGGFGGYTF
j_call: TRBJ2-1; d_call: -; clone_size: -; v_call: TRBV24-1; cdr3_nt: TGTGCCACCAGTGATCCGGGACATCACAATGAGCAGTTCTTC; cdr3_aa: CATSDPGHHNEQFF
j_call: TRBJ2-1; d_call: TRBD1; clone_size: -; v_call: TRBV6-4; cdr3_nt: TGTGCCAGCAGTGTCGAGGGGGCCGCCTACAATGAGCAGTTCTTC; cdr3_aa: CASSVEGAAYNEQFF
j_call: TRBJ2-7; d_call: TRBD2; clone_size: -; v_call: TRBV5-1; cdr3_nt: TGCGCCAGCAGCTACTCCGGGACTAGCGGGGGGTACTACGAGCAGTACTTC; cdr3_aa: CASSYSGTSGGYYEQYF
j_call: TRBJ2-7; d_call: -; clone_size: -; v_call: TRBV6-5; cdr3_nt: TGTGCCAGCAGTTACTCTAACGGACACTACTACGAGCAGTACTTC; cdr3_aa: CASSYSNGHYYEQYF
j_call: TRBJ1-5; d_call: -; clone_size: -; v_call: TRBV7-8; cdr3_nt: TGTGCCAGCAGCTTAGAGGGGCGCCTAACGAATCAGCCCCAGCATTTT; cdr3_aa: CASSLEGRLTNQPQHF
j_call: TRBJ1-3; d_call: -; clone_size: -; v_call: TRBV11-2; cdr3_nt: TGTGCCAGCAGCTTGGGGGGCTTTGAGGGAAACACCATATATTTT; cdr3_aa: CASSLGGFEGNTIYF
j_call: TRBJ2-7; d_call: TRBD1; clone_size: -; v_call: TRBV6-4; cdr3_nt: TGTGCCAGCAGTGACTCCGGACAGGTTACTTACGAGCAGTACTTC; cdr3_aa: CASSDSGQVTYEQYF
j_call: TRBJ2-7; d_call: -; clone_size: -; v_call: TRBV21-1; cdr3_nt: TGTGCCAGCATCTTCAGGGGGATCTCCTACGAGCAGTACTTC; cdr3_aa: CASIFRGISYEQYF
j_call: TRBJ2-1; d_call: -; clone_size: -; v_call: TRBV7-3; cdr3_nt: TGTGCCAGCAGCCTCCGAGGCGATCCCTACAATGAGCAGTTCTTC; cdr3_aa: CASSLRGDPYNEQFF
j_call: TRBJ2-1; d_call: -; clone_size: once; v_call: TRBV4-1; cdr3_nt: TGCGCCAGCAGCCATGGTGGGGGGGGCCCCTCCTACAATGAGCAGTTCTTC; cdr3_aa: CASSHGGGGPSYNEQFF
j_call: TRBJ2-2; d_call: -; clone_size: -; v_call: TRBV4-3; cdr3_nt: TGCGCCAGCAGCCAGGACAGAGGTTTAACCGGGGAGCTGTTTTTT; cdr3_aa: CASSQDRGLTGELFF
j_call: TRBJ1-2; d_call: -; clone_size: -; v_call: TRBV5-1; cdr3_nt: TGCGCCAGCAGCTTGTATAACGGGGACTATGGCTACACCTTC; cdr3_aa: CASSLYNGDYGYTF
j_call: TRBJ2-1; d_call: TRBD1; clone_size: -; v_call: TRBV4-3; cdr3_nt: TGCGCCAGCAGCCAAGCTGGGCAGGGGGCGAATGAGCAGTTCTTC; cdr3_aa: CASSQAGQGANEQFF
j_call: TRBJ2-1; d_call: -; clone_size: -; v_call: TRBV20-1; cdr3_nt: TGCAGTGCTAGTCTCAACGGAAGGCTAGCCAATGAGCAGTTCTTC; cdr3_aa: CSASLNGRLANEQFF
j_call: TRBJ2-7; d_call: -; clone_size: once; v_call: TRBV4-3; cdr3_nt: TGCGCCAGCAGCGCCGGGACGCAGGGGGGCTACGAGCAGTACTTC; cdr3_aa: CASSAGTQGGYEQYF
j_call: TRBJ1-1; d_call: -; clone_size: -; v_call: TRBV11-2; cdr3_nt: TGTGCCAGCAGCCGGGGGCGGCAGAACACTGAAGCTTTCTTT; cdr3_aa: CASSRGRQNTEAFF
j_call: TRBJ2-7; d_call: -; clone_size: -; v_call: TRBV4-2; cdr3_nt: TGTGCCAGCAGCCAAGAGGGGTGGTTGGGCTCCTCCTACGAGCAGTACTTC; cdr3_aa: CASSQEGWLGSSYEQYF
j_call: TRBJ2-7; d_call: -; clone_size: -; v_call: TRBV28; cdr3_nt: TGTGCCAGCCCGCCCCCCACAGGTTCCAACCTCTACGAGCAGTACTTC; cdr3_aa: CASPPPTGSNLYEQYF
j_call: TRBJ2-7; d_call: -; clone_size: -; v_call: TRBV2; cdr3_nt: TGTGCCAGCAGTGACAAGTACTCCTACGAGCAGTACTTC; cdr3_aa: CASSDKYSYEQYF
j_call: TRBJ2-6; d_call: -; clone_size: -; v_call: TRBV7-2; cdr3_nt: TGTGCCAGCAGCTTGGACGCCCAAAGGGTACTAGATGGGGCCAACGTCCTGACTTTC; cdr3_aa: CASSLDAQRVLDGANVLTF
j_call: TRBJ1-1; d_call: TRBD1; clone_size: -; v_call: TRBV5-1; cdr3_nt: TGCGCCAGCAGCTTGGAAGGGGGCGCGACTGAAGCTTTCTTT; cdr3_aa: CASSLEGGATEAFF
j_call: TRBJ2-7; d_call: -; clone_size: few; v_call: TRBV5-6; cdr3_nt: TGTGCCATCCACTACGAGCAGTACTTC; cdr3_aa: CAIHYEQYF
j_call: TRBJ1-5; d_call: -; clone_size: -; v_call: TRBV7-9; cdr3_nt: TGTGCCAGCAGCTTAGCACGGGGTGGCGGCTACAATCAGCCCCAGCATTTT; cdr3_aa: CASSLARGGGYNQPQHF
j_call: TRBJ1-1; d_call: -; clone_size: -; v_call: TRBV5-1; cdr3_nt: TGCGCCAGCAGCTCCTACCCCGGGGGTGACACTGAAGCTTTCTTT; cdr3_aa: CASSSYPGGDTEAFF
j_call: TRBJ1-1; d_call: -; clone_size: -; v_call: TRBV7-8; cdr3_nt: TGTGCCAGCAGCCCCGCCATTCGGCGCCTGGAAACTGAAGCTTTCTTT; cdr3_aa: CASSPAIRRLETEAFF